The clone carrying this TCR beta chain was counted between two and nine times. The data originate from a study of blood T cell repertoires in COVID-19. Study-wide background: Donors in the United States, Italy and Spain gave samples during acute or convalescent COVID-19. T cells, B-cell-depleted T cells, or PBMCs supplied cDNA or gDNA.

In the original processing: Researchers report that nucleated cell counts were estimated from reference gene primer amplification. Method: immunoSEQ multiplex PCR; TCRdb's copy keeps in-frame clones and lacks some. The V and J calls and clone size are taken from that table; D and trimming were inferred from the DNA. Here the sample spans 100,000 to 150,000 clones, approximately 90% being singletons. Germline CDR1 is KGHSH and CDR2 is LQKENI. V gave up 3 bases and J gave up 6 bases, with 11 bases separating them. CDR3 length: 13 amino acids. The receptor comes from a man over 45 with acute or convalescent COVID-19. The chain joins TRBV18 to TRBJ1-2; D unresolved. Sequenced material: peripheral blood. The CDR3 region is CASSPTAQDGYTF. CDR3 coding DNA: TGTGCCAGCTCACCCACGGCGCAGGATGGCTACACCTTC.